This T cell receptor (beta chain) was retrieved from a study of control samples from healthy donors and cancer patients. The CDR3 is 14 amino acids. Germline lookup yields CDR1 SGDLS and CDR2 YYNGEE. The V and J ends lost 4 bases and 4 bases respectively, with 14 bases between them. Clones were read by immunoSEQ multiplex PCR, and TCRdb kept only the in-frame ones, dropping some. The table shows tens of thousands of clones, with 84% occurring only once. This clone has only a few counts. The specimen sequenced was PBMCs. The chain links TRBV9 to TRBJ1-1; no reliable D call. This clonotype originated in a woman aged 50 to 60 with lung cancer. The CDR3: CASSLHPEFTEAFF. CDR3 coding DNA: TGTGCCAGCAGCCTACACCCAGAGTTCACTGAAGCTTTCTTT.